The 23 T cell receptor beta chains given below trace back to one sample, sequenced in a study of blood T cell repertoires in COVID-19. TCRdb keeps only in-frame clones here, not all; method: immunoSEQ multiplex PCR. This table has about 180,000 clones, more than 85% appearing once. The material sequenced was peripheral blood. Receptors originate from a woman aged 25 to 45 with active or convalescent COVID-19.

V gene TRBV5-6 combines with J gene TRBJ2-1; 15 bases map to TRBD2. CDR3 length: 18 amino acids. Germline V gives CDR1 SGHDT, CDR2 YYEEEE. V lost 3 bases, J lost 1 base, and 5 bases stayed unmatched. This chain's CDR3 is CASSWGLAGGLSYNEQFF. Written as DNA, the CDR3 is TGTGCCAGCAGCTGGGGACTAGCGGGGGGACTATCCTACAATGAGCAGTTCTTC.

This clone was detected only a few times. The V call is TRBV7-9, the J call TRBJ2-7, with 9 positions matching TRBD1. The CDR3 covers 17 residues. Trimming removed 4 bases from V and 0 bases from J; junction bases left unmatched: 10. Germline CDR1 reads SEHNR; CDR2 reads FQNEAQ (reference sequence). CDR3: CASSSSPGTGNSYEQYF. CDR3 in DNA: TGTGCCAGCAGCTCCTCTCCCGGGACAGGGAACTCCTACGAGCAGTACTTC. Filled out from reference TRBV7-9 and TRBJ2-7, the complete variable domain reads DTGVSQNPRHKITKRGQNVTFRCDPISEHNRLYWYRQTLGQGPEFLTYFQNEAQLEKSRLLSDRFSAERPKGSFSTLEIQRTEQGDSAMYLCASSSSPGTGNSYEQYFGPGTRLTVT.

The chain employs TRBV5-6 and TRBJ1-4; 8 positions match TRBD1. The length of the CDR3 is 15 residues. The V and J ends lost 3 bases and 2 bases, in that order; junction bases with no gene match: 3. CDR1 and CDR2 from the germline V gene are SGHDT and YYEEEE. CDR3 DNA: TGTGCCAGCAGCTCTTGGACAGGGACTAATGAAAAACTGTTTTTT. Its translation: CASSSWTGTNEKLFF.

The chain links TRBV12-1 to TRBJ2-5; the DNA was not compared with TRBD2, the D call given in the table. TRBV12-1 is noted as a pseudogene. The CDR3 extends over 17 amino acids. The CDR3 bases are TGTGCCAGCAGCTGCGACTCGGGATCCCTTACCCAAGAGACCCAGTACTTC. This encodes CASSCDSGSLTQETQYF.

This chain connects TRBV2 to TRBJ1-1; D is possibly TRBD1 (6 bases). Between the trimmed V and J ends, which lost 7 bases and 2 bases, there was a span of 11 bases. The CDR3 totals 13 residues. Per germline, CDR1 SNHLY and CDR2 FYNNEI. The CDR3 DNA follows: TGTGCCAGCAAATTCGGGACAAACACTGAAGCTTTCTTT. Translation gives CASKFGTNTEAFF.

J is TRBJ2-2 and V is TRBV7-6; 12 bases map to TRBD2. CDR1 is SGHVS, CDR2 FNYEAQ, per germline. The ends lost 5 bases at V and 4 bases at J; junction bases unmatched: 2. The CDR3 contains 15 residues. The CDR3, as DNA: TGTGCCAGCAGCCCGACTAGCGGGAGCACCGGGGAGCTGTTTTTT. This translates into CASSPTSGSTGELFF.

In DNA, the CDR3 is TGTGCCAGCAGTGAAACAGGGGCGCCGAATCAGCCCCAGCATTTT. Translation: CASSETGAPNQPQHF. The chain combines TRBV28 with TRBJ1-5; 7 bases fit TRBD1. The V segment lost 5 bases and the J segment 4 bases; nucleotides outside the gene matches: 8. The CDR3 is made up of 15 amino acids. Looked up from germline, CDR1 is MDHEN and CDR2 is SYDVKM. Supplemented by reference TRBV28 and TRBJ1-5, the full variable domain reads DVKVTQSSRYLVKRTGEKVFLECVQDMDHENMFWYRQDPGLGLRLIYFSYDVKMKEKGDIPEGYSVSREKKERFSLILESASTNQTSMYLCASSETGAPNQPQHFGDGTRLSIL.

This clone came up once. This rearrangement joins TRBV6-5 to TRBJ1-4, with TRBD1 matching 9 bases. The CDR3 is made up of 15 amino acids. The J segment lost 7 bases and the V segment lost 2 bases, leaving 5 bases of the junction unmatched. Germline V gene data show CDR1 as MNHEY and CDR2 as SVGAGI. CDR3 region: CASSYETGGSEKLFF. The CDR3 DNA sequence: TGTGCCAGCAGTTACGAAACAGGGGGCAGTGAAAAACTGTTTTTT.

V usage is TRBV10-3 and J usage is TRBJ1-2; D possibly corresponds to TRBD1 (6 bases). This CDR3 spans 12 amino acids. V was trimmed by 6 bases and J by 8 bases, leaving 13 bases between them. CDR1 and CDR2 (germline): ENHRY, SYGVKD. The CDR3 loop is CAISGQREGYTF. CDR3 nucleotide sequence: TGTGCCATCAGCGGACAGCGTGAGGGCTACACCTTC.

The V and J genes are TRBV19 and TRBJ2-2; 9 positions match TRBD1. Germline CDR1 and CDR2: LNHDA and SQIVND (reference sequence). J lost 13 bases, V lost 8 bases, and 17 bases had no gene match. The CDR3 is 15 residues long. The CDR3 coding sequence is TGTGCCAGTGAAGAGTATCCGGGACAGGGCCAGGTGCTGTTTTTT. Residues: CASEEYPGQGQVLFF. The full variable domain, with the rest looked up from reference TRBV19 and TRBJ2-2, is DGGITQSPKYLFRKEGQNVTLSCEQNLNHDAMYWYRQDPGQGLRLIYYSQIVNDFQKGDIAEGYSVSREKKESFPLTVTSAQKNPTAFYLCASEEYPGQGQVLFFGEGSRLTVL.

This clone was detected only once. CDR3 nucleotides: TGTGCCAGCAGCCAAGAAACTTACGAGCAGTACTTC. It codes for CASSQETYEQYF. The chain joins TRBV3-1 (or the pseudogene TRBV3-2) to TRBJ2-7; no reliable D call. V was trimmed by 0 bases and J by 4 bases, leaving 4 bases between them. CDR3 length: 12 residues. CDR1 LGHDT and CDR2 YNNKEL come from the germline V gene (reference sequence).

CDR3 residues: CASSQGSVVSSGNTIYF. The CDR3 DNA sequence: TGTGCCAGCAGCCAAGGCTCGGTTGTTAGCTCTGGAAACACCATATATTTT. The V call is TRBV4-2, the J call TRBJ1-3; D gene unclear. Per the germline V gene, CDR1 is LGHNA and CDR2 is YNFKEQ. The CDR3 has 17 residues. V was trimmed by 1 base and J by 0 bases, leaving 13 bases between them.

The chain employs TRBV4-2 and TRBJ1-6, with D possibly matching TRBD1 (5 bases). With 5 bases removed from V and 5 bases from J, the gap between germline ends came to 13 bases. This CDR3 has 15 amino acids. Germline V gene lookup returns CDR1 LGHNA and CDR2 YNFKEQ. The CDR3 nucleotides read TGTGCCAGCAGCAAAGTGGGGGGGGATAATTCACCCCTCCACTTT. Its translation: CASSKVGGDNSPLHF.

This clone has a handful of counts. This chain joins TRBV14 and TRBJ2-6; possible D gene TRBD2, 7 bases. The CDR3 runs to 19 residues. The germline CDR1 and CDR2 sequences are SGHDN and FVKESK. Trimming removed 2 bases at V and 3 bases at J, with 20 bases between. DNA for the CDR3: TGTGCCAGCAGCCAACGGGGGGCCGGGGGGCGGTATGGGGCCAACGTCCTGACTTTC. This gives the protein CASSQRGAGGRYGANVLTF.

The chain uses TRBV5-6 and TRBJ1-3; tentative D call: TRBD1 (5 bases). CDR1 and CDR2 (germline): SGHDT, YYEEEE. The CDR3 covers 17 residues. Trimming shortened V by 3 bases and J by 0 bases, and 16 bases separated the two germline ends. CDR3 sequence reads: CASSSEGRPNSGNTIYF. CDR3 in DNA: TGTGCCAGCAGCTCGGAGGGGAGGCCTAACTCTGGAAACACCATATATTTT.

The chain is built from TRBV28 and TRBJ2-7; 8 bases are shared with TRBD1. CDR1 MDHEN and CDR2 SYDVKM come from the germline V gene. The junction had 7 bases not matched to a gene; V was cut back by 9 bases and J by 3 bases. The CDR3 is 13 amino acids. This chain's CDR3 is CASWTGNDYEQYF. Here the CDR3 DNA reads TGTGCCAGTTGGACAGGGAATGACTACGAGCAGTACTTC.

The rearrangement uses TRBV19 and TRBJ1-2; D is unclear. Germline CDR1 LNHDA, CDR2 SQIVND (reference sequence). The CDR3 is made up of 13 amino acids. The V gene lost 3 bases and the J gene lost 2 bases, with 7 bases spanning the gap. The chain's CDR3 is CASSIERNYGYTF. The CDR3 nucleotides read TGTGCCAGTAGTATCGAGAGGAACTATGGCTACACCTTC.

The chain links TRBV13 to TRBJ2-4; TRBD2 matches 7 bases. V lost 5 bases to trimming and J lost 0 bases; unmatched junction nucleotides: 13. The CDR3 runs 18 residues. Germline V gives CDR1 PRHDT, CDR2 FYEKMQ (reference sequence). The CDR3 is CASSTRGSGVVAKNIQYF. The CDR3 nucleotides are TGTGCCAGCAGCACCCGTGGCAGCGGGGTGGTAGCCAAAAACATTCAGTACTTC.

The rearrangement joins TRBV7-9 to TRBJ2-7, with TRBD2 identical over 9 bases. V shed 5 bases and J 5 bases; nucleotides not matched to a gene: 13. The CDR3 extends over 16 amino acids. The germline V gene has CDR1 SEHNR and CDR2 FQNEAQ (reference sequence). The CDR3 nucleotides are TGTGCCAGCAGCAGAACTAACAGCGGGAGGATCAACGAGCAGTACTTC. This encodes CASSRTNSGRINEQYF. The whole variable domain, remainder taken from reference TRBV7-9 and TRBJ2-7, is DTGVSQNPRHKITKRGQNVTFRCDPISEHNRLYWYRQTLGQGPEFLTYFQNEAQLEKSRLLSDRFSAERPKGSFSTLEIQRTEQGDSAMYLCASSRTNSGRINEQYFGPGTRLTVT.

This chain joins TRBV5-4 and TRBJ1-2; 9 bases are shared with TRBD1. The V gene's germline CDR1 is SGHNT and CDR2 YYREEE (reference sequence). The trim removed 5 bases at V and 3 bases at J, leaving 5 bases unmatched. The CDR3 spans 14 residues. The CDR3 sequence: CASREQGADYGYTF. As DNA, the CDR3 is TGTGCCAGCAGAGAACAGGGGGCGGACTATGGCTACACCTTC.

As regards this clone: Other DNA sequences in this specimen translate into the identical CDR3. The rearrangement links TRBV7-2 to TRBJ1-5, with D unclear. The CDR3 is 13 residues long. The germline CDR1 and CDR2 sequences are SGHTA and FQGNSA. The V gene lost 1 base and the J gene lost 5 bases, with 6 bases spanning the gap. CDR3 sequence reads: CASSLGPDQPQHF. The CDR3 DNA reads TGTGCCAGCAGCTTAGGCCCAGATCAGCCCCAGCATTTT.

This clone was seen only a few times. This rearrangement joins TRBV9 to TRBJ1-4; D remains unclear. The V end lost 4 bases, the J end lost 8 bases, and 15 bases lay between the germline ends. The CDR3 totals 14 residues. Germline lookup yields CDR1 SGDLS and CDR2 YYNGEE. CDR3: CASSPFRVQEKLFF. CDR3 DNA sequence: TGTGCCAGCAGCCCTTTCCGGGTGCAGGAAAAACTGTTTTTT.

The rearrangement joins TRBV6-5 to TRBJ2-5, with a possible D match to TRBD1 (6 bases). The CDR3 has 14 residues. Germline values: CDR1 MNHEY, CDR2 SVGAGI. Trimming left V 1 base short and J 2 bases short, with 8 bases between. DNA for the CDR3: TGTGCCAGCAGTTACTTGCAGGGGCAAGAGACCCAGTACTTC. Translating gives CASSYLQGQETQYF.